This entry describes one T cell receptor (beta chain). The CDR3 sequence is 14 residues long. With 4 bases removed from V and 7 bases from J, the gap between germline ends came to 17 bases. Per the germline V gene, CDR1 is GTSNPN and CDR2 is SVGIG (reference sequence). The sample belongs to a study of technical replicates of blood from a handful of donors. Clones were read by immunoSEQ multiplex PCR, and TCRdb kept only the in-frame ones, dropping some. This sample yields tens of thousands of clones, of which 90% to 95% are seen a single time; about 0.4% belongs to the top ten. The chain is built from TRBV30 and TRBJ1-5, with D maybe TRBD1 (5 bases). Sample: T cells isolated from PBMCs. The source is a human donor in good health. CDR3 amino acids: CAWNGGGSQQPQHF. The CDR3 DNA reads TGTGCCTGGAATGGGGGGGGGAGCCAACAGCCCCAGCATTTT.